This T cell receptor beta chain was identified in a study of PD-L1 blockade in urothelial cancer. Study as a whole: Once treatment had started, blood was analyzed at 3 weeks (second dose) and again at 6 weeks.

Generated by immunoSEQ multiplex PCR, the TCRdb table keeps only in-frame clones and is missing some. The table shows almost 30,000 clones, with 87% occurring only once. Disease in patients was locally advanced or metastatic urothelial carcinoma. The germline V and J ends were trimmed by 1 base and 3 bases, with 7 bases remaining between them. Per germline, CDR1 SGHKS and CDR2 YYEKEE (reference sequence). The CDR3 runs 13 residues. The material was PBMCs, obtained around atezolizumab (anti-PD-L1) treatment. The V and J genes are TRBV5-5 and TRBJ2-5; possible D gene TRBD1, 5 bases. The sequence came from a man in his forties or fifties with urothelial cancer. As DNA, the CDR3 is TGTGCCAGCAGCTTGCCAGGGAAAGAGACCCAGTACTTC. Its translation is CASSLPGKETQYF.